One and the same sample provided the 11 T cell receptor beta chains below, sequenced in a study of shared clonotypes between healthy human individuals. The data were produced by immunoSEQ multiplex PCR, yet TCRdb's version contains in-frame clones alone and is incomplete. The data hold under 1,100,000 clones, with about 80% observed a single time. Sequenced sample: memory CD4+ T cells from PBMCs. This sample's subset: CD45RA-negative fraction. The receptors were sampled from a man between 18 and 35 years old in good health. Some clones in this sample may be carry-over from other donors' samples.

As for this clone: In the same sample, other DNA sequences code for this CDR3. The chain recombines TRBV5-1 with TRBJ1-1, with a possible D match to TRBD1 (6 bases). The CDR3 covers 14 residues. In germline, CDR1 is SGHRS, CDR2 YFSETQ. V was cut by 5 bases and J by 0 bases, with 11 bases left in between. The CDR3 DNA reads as TGCGCCAGCAGTTCTGGACAGCTGAACACTGAAGCTTTCTTT. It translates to CASSSGQLNTEAFF.

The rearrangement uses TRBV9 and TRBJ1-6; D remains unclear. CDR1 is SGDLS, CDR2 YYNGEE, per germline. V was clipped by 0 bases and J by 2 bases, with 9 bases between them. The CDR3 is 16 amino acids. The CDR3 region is CASSVGTTTYNSPLHF. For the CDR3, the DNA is TGTGCCAGCAGCGTAGGCACAACTACCTATAATTCACCCCTCCACTTT.

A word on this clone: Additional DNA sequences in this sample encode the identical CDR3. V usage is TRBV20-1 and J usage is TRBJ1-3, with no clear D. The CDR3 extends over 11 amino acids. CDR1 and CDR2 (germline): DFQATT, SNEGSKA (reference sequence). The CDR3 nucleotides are TGCAGCGCCTCGAGTGGAAACACCATATATTTT. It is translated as CSASSGNTIYF.

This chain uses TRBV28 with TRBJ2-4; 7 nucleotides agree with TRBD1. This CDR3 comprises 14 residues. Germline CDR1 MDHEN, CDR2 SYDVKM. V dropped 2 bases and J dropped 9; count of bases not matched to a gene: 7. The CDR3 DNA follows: TGTGCCAGCAGTTTACAACAGGGGTCCGGCATTCAGTACTTC. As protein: CASSLQQGSGIQYF.

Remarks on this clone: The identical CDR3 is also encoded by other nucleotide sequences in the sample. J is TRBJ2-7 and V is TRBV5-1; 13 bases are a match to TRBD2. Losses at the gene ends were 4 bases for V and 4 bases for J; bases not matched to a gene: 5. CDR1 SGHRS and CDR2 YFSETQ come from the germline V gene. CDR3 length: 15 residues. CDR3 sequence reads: CASSLTGLAGYEQYF. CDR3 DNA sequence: TGCGCCAGCAGCCTGACGGGACTAGCGGGATACGAGCAGTACTTC.

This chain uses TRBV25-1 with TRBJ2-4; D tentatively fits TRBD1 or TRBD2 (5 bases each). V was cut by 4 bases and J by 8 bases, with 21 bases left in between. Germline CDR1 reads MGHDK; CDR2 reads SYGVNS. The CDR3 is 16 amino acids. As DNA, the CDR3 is TGTGCCAGCAGTGGGCCGACATTGCCCGGGACGGACATTCAGTACTTC. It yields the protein CASSGPTLPGTDIQYF. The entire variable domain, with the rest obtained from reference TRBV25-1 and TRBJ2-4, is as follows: EADIYQTPRYLVIGTGKKITLECSQTMGHDKMYWYQQDPGMELHLIHYSYGVNSTEKGDLSSESTVSRIRTEHFPLTLESARPSHTSQYLCASSGPTLPGTDIQYFGAGTRLSVL.

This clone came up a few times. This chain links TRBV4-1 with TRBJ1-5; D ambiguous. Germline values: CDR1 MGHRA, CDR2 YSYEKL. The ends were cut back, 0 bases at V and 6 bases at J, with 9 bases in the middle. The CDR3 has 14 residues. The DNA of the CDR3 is TGCGCCAGCAGCCAAGATTTGGGAGCTCAGCCCCAGCATTTT. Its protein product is CASSQDLGAQPQHF.

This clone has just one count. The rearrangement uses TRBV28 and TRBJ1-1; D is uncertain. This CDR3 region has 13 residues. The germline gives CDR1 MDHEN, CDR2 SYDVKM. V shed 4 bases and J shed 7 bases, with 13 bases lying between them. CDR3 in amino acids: CASSSPGGIEAFF. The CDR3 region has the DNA TGTGCCAGCAGTTCCCCGGGCGGGATTGAAGCTTTCTTT. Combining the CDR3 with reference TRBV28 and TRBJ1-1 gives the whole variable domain DVKVTQSSRYLVKRTGEKVFLECVQDMDHENMFWYRQDPGLGLRLIYFSYDVKMKEKGDIPEGYSVSREKKERFSLILESASTNQTSMYLCASSSPGGIEAFFGQGTRLTVV.

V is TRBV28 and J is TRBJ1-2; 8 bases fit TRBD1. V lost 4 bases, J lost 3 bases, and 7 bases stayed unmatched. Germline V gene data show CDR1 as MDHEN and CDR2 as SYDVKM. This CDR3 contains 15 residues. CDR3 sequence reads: CASSSFGQGYYGYTF. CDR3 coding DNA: TGTGCCAGCAGTTCATTCGGACAGGGCTACTATGGCTACACCTTC.

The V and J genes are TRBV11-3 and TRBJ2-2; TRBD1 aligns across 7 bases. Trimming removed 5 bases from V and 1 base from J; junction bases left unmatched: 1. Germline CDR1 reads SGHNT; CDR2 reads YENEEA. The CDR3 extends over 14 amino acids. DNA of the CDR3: TGTGCCAGCAGCCGACAGGGGAACACCGGGGAGCTGTTTTTT. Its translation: CASSRQGNTGELFF.

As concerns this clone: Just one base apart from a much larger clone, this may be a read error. The CDR3 protein is CASSLPETQYF. For the CDR3, the DNA is TGTGCCAGCAGCTTACCAGAGACCCAGTACTTC. V is TRBV7-2 and J is TRBJ2-5, with D hard to call. Per the germline V gene, CDR1 is SGHTA and CDR2 is FQGNSA. This CDR3 is built from 11 residues. Trimming cost V 2 bases and J 4 bases, with 2 bases left between them.